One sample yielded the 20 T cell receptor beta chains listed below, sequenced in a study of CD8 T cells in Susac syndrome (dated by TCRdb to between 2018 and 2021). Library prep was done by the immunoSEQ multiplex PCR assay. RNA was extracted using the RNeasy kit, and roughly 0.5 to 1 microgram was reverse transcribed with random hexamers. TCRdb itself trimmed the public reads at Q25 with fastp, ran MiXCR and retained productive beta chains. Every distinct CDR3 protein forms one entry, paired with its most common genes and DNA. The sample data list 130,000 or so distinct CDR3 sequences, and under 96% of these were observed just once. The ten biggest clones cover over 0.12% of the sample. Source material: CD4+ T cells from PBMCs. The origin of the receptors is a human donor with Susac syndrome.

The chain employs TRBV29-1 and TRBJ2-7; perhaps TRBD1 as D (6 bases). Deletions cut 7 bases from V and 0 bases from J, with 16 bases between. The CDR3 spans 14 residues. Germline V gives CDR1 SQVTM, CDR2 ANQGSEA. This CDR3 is CSATGTRSSYEQYF. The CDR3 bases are TGCAGCGCGACCGGGACACGAAGCTCCTACGAGCAGTACTTC.

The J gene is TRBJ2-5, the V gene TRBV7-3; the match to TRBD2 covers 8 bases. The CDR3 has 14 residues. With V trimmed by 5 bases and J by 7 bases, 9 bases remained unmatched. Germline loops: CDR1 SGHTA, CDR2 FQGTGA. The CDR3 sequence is CASSPAGLDGTQYF. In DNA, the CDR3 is TGTGCCAGCAGCCCCGCGGGACTAGATGGGACCCAGTACTTC.

The CDR3 loop is CASSLVLGETQYF. CDR3 nucleotides: TGTGCCAGCAGCTTGGTGTTAGGGGAGACCCAGTACTTC. The V call is TRBV5-4, the J call TRBJ2-5; no firm D call. V was shortened by 0 bases and J by 5 bases, with 8 bases between the two germline ends. Per the germline V gene, CDR1 is SGHNT and CDR2 is YYREEE (reference sequence). The CDR3 contains 13 residues.

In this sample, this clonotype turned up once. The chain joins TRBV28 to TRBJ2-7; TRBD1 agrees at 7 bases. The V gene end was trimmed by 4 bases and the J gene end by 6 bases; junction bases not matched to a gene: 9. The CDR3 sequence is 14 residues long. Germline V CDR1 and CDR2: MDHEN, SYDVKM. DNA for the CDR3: TGTGCCAGCAGTTCGGGACAGATGCGGACCGAGCAGTACTTC. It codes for CASSSGQMRTEQYF.

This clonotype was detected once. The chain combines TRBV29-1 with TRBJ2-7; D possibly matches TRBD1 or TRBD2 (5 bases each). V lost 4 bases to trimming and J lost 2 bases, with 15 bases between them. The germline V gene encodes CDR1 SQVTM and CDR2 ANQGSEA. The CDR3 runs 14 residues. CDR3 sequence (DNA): TGCAGCGTTGGGACAAGGGACCGTGCCTACGAGCAGTACTTC. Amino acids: CSVGTRDRAYEQYF.

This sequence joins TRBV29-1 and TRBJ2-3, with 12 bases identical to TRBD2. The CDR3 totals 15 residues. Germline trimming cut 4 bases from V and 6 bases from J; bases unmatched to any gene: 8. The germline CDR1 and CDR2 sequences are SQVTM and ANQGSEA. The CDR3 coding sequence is TGCAGCGTTGCCTTGACTAGCGGGAGAGGCGATACGCAGTATTTT. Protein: CSVALTSGRGDTQYF.

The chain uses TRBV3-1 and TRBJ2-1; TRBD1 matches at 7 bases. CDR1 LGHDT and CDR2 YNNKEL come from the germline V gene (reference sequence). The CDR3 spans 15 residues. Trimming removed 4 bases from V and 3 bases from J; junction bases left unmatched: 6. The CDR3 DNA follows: TGTGCCAGCAGCCCGACAGGGACGGGCTACAATGAGCAGTTCTTC. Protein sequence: CASSPTGTGYNEQFF.

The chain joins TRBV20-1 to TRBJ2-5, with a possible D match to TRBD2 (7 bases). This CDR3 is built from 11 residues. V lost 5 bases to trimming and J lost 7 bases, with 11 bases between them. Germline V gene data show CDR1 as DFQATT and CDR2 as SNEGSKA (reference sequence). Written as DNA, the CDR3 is TGCAGTGCTTCCCGGGGGGCGACCCAGTACTTC. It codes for CSASRGATQYF.

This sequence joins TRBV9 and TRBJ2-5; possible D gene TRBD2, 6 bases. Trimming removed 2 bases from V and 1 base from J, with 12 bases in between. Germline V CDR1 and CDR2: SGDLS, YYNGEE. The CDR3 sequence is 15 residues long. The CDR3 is CASSVGGGLQETQYF. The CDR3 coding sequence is TGTGCCAGCAGCGTCGGGGGTGGGCTCCAAGAGACCCAGTACTTC.

The CDR3: CASSLGQGENIQYF. The CDR3 DNA reads as TGCGCCAGCAGCTTAGGACAGGGAGAAAACATTCAGTACTTC. This sequence joins TRBV5-1 and TRBJ2-4, with 8 bases matching TRBD1. J lost 5 bases, V lost 2 bases, and 3 bases had no gene match. Per germline, CDR1 SGHRS and CDR2 YFSETQ. The CDR3 contains 14 residues. The whole variable domain, filled in from reference TRBV5-1 and TRBJ2-4, reads KAGVTQTPRYLIKTRGQQVTLSCSPISGHRSVSWYQQTPGQGLQFLFEYFSETQRNKGNFPGRFSGRQFSNSRSEMNVSTLELGDSALYLCASSLGQGENIQYFGAGTRLSVL.

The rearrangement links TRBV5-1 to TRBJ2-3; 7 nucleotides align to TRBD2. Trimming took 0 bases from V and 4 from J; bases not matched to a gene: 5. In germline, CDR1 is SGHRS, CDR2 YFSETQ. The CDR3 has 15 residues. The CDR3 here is CASSLVGRIADTQYF. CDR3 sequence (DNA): TGCGCCAGCAGCTTGGTCGGGAGGATCGCAGATACGCAGTATTTT.

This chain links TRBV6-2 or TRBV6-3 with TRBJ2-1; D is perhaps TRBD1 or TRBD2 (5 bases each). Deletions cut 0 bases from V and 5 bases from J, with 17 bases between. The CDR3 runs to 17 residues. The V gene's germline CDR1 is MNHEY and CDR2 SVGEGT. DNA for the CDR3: TGTGCCAGCAGTTACTCCCGTTCCGGGACCCGACACAATGAGCAGTTCTTC. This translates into CASSYSRSGTRHNEQFF.

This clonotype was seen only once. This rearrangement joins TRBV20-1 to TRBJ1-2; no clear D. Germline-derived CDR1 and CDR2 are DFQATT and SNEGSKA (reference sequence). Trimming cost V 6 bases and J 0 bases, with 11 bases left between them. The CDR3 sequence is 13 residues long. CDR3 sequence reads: CSAIPGANYGYTF. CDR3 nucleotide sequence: TGCAGTGCCATTCCCGGGGCTAACTATGGCTACACCTTC.

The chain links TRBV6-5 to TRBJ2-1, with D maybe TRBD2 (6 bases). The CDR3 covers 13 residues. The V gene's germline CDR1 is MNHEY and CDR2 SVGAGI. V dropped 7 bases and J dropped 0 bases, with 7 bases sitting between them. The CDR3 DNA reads TGTGCCAGCACCGGGAGCTCCTACAATGAGCAGTTCTTC. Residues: CASTGSSYNEQFF.

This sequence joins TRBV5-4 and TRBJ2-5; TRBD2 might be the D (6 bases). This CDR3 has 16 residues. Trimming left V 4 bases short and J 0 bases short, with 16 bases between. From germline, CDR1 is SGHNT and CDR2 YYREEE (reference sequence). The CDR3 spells CASSRLGLPYQETQYF. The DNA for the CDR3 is TGTGCCAGCAGCCGCCTGGGACTGCCGTACCAAGAGACCCAGTACTTC.

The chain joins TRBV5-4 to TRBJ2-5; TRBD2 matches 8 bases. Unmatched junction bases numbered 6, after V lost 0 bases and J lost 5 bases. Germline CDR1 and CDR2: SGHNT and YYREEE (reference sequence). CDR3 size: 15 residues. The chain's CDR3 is CASSLAGGSIETQYF. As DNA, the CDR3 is TGTGCCAGCAGCTTGGCGGGAGGGAGTATCGAGACCCAGTACTTC.

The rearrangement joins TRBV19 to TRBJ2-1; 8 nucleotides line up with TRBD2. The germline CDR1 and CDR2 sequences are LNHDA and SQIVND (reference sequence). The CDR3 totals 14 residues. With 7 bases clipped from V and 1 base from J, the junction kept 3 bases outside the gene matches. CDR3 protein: CASKREISYNEQFF. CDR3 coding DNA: TGTGCCAGTAAGCGGGAGATATCCTACAATGAGCAGTTCTTC.

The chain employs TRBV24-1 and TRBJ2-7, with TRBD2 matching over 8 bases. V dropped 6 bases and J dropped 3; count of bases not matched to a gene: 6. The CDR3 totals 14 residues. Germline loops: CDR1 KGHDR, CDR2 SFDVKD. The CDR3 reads CATSRSGTSYEQYF. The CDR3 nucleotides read TGTGCCACCAGTCGTTCCGGGACTAGCTACGAGCAGTACTTC.

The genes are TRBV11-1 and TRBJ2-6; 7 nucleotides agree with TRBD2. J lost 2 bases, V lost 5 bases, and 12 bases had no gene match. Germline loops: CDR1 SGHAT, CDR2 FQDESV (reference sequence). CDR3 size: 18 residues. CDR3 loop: CASSHVPAGKTGANVLTF. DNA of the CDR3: TGTGCCAGCAGCCACGTGCCAGCGGGGAAAACTGGGGCCAACGTCCTGACTTTC.

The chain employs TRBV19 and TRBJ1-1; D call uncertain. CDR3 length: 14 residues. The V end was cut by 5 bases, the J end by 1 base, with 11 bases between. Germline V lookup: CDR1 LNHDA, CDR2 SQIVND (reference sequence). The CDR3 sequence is CASSYGQRNTEAFF. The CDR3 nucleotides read TGTGCCAGTAGTTATGGGCAGAGGAACACTGAAGCTTTCTTT. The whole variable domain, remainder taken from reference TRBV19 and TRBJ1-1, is DGGITQSPKYLFRKEGQNVTLSCEQNLNHDAMYWYRQDPGQGLRLIYYSQIVNDFQKGDIAEGYSVSREKKESFPLTVTSAQKNPTAFYLCASSYGQRNTEAFFGQGTRLTVV.